This T cell receptor (beta chain) was observed in a study of shared clonotypes between healthy human individuals. Findings and limits, study-wide: Clonotypes shared by all four donors outscored non-shared clonotypes in generation probability. Across subsets, estimated richness was generally greater for naive than for memory populations.

V was clipped by 6 bases and J by 3 bases, with 12 bases between them. Looked up from germline, CDR1 is MNHNS and CDR2 is SASEGT. This CDR3 contains 14 residues. Every one of the donors was a Caucasian adult that lived in Nashville, Tennessee. Points on this clone: The antigen remains unidentified.

Splitting of each subset's genomic DNA was done evenly across several immunoSEQ plates. Clones were sequenced by immunoSEQ multiplex PCR, and TCRdb holds only the in-frame ones, with some missing. The sample has fewer than 200,000 clones; just under 95% are singletons. The sequence was obtained from a woman aged 25 to 39 in good health. The chain carries TRBV6-1 and TRBJ1-5, with unresolved D. The sequenced material came from naive CD4+ T cells sorted from blood. The sample's subset: CD45RA+ positively selected. The CDR3 nucleotides are TGTGCCAGCAGGGCCTTCCAGCCCAATCAGCCCCAGCATTTT. This gives the protein CASRAFQPNQPQHF.